This T cell receptor beta chain appears in the sequencing data of a study of shared clonotypes between healthy human individuals. The method was immunoSEQ multiplex PCR; TCRdb's version includes in-frame clones alone and lacks a portion of them. This sample has roughly 650,000 clones, with roughly 96% found just once. The CDR3 sequence is 16 residues long. V dropped 3 bases and J dropped 2; count of bases not matched to a gene: 9. Germline lookup yields CDR1 SGDLS and CDR2 YYNGEE. It was CD45RO-negative cells, positively selected for CCR7, that made up naive CD8 cells, with terminally differentiated effector memory CD45RA+ cells excluded.

Sequencing input: naive CD8+ T cells sorted from blood. This TCR was sampled from a young woman in good health. This chain links TRBV9 with TRBJ2-7, with TRBD2 matching 9 bases. The CDR3 DNA is TGTGCCAGCAGCGACCGTTCCGGGACTAGCACCTACGAGCAGTACTTC. Protein: CASSDRSGTSTYEQYF.